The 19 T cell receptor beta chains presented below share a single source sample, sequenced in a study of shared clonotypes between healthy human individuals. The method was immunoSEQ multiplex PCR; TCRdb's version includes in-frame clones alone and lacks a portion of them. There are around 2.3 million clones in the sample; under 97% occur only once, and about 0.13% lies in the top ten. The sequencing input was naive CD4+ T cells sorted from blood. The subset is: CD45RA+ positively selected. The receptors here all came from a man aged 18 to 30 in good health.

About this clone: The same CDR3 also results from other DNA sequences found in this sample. This chain's CDR3 is CASSSTGGPYEQYF. DNA for the CDR3: TGCGCCAGCAGCTCGACAGGGGGTCCCTACGAGCAGTACTTC. The V call is TRBV5-1, the J call TRBJ2-7; 9 positions agree with TRBD1. The ends lost 3 bases at V and 2 bases at J; junction bases unmatched: 3. CDR3 length: 14 amino acids. CDR1 is SGHRS, CDR2 YFSETQ, per germline.

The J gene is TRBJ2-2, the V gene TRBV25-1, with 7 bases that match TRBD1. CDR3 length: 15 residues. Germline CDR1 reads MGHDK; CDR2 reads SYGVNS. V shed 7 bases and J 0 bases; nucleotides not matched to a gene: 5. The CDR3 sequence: CASTPGTANTGELFF. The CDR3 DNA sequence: TGTGCCAGCACACCCGGGACAGCGAACACCGGGGAGCTGTTTTTT.

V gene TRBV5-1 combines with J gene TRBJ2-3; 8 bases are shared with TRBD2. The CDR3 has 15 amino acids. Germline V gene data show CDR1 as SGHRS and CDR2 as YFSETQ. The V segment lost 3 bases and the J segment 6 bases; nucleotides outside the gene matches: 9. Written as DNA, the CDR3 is TGCGCCAGCAGCTACCTAGCGGGCCCCTTGGATACGCAGTATTTT. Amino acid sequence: CASSYLAGPLDTQYF.

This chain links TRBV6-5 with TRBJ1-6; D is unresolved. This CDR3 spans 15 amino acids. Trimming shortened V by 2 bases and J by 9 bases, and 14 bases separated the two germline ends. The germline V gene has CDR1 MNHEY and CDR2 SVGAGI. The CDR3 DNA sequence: TGTGCCAGCAGTTACCTCGACATACGGAGTTCACCCCTCCACTTT. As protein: CASSYLDIRSSPLHF.

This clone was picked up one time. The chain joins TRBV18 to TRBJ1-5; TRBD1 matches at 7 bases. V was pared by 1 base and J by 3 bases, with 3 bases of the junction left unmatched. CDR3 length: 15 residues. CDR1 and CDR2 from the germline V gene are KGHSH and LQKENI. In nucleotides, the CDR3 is TGTGCCAGCTCACCACGGGACAGTGACAATCAGCCCCAGCATTTT. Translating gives CASSPRDSDNQPQHF.

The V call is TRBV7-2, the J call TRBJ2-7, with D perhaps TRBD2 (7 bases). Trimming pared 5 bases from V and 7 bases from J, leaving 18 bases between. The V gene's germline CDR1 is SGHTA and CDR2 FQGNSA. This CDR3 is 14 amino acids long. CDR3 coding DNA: TGTGCCAGCAGCCCCCCGGGGGGCCGTCGGGAGCAGTACTTC. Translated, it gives CASSPPGGRREQYF.

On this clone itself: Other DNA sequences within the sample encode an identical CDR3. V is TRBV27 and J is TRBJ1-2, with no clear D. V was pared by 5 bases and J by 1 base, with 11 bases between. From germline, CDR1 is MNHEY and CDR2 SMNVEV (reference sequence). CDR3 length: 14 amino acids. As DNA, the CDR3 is TGTGCCAGCAGTCCCCTTGCCGGTAACTATGGCTACACCTTC. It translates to CASSPLAGNYGYTF.

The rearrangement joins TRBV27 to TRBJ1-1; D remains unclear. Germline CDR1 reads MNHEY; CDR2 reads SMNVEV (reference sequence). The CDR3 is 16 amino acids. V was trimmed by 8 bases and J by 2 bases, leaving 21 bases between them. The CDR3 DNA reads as TGTGCCAGCGTGAGCACACTCTGGCCGCGAAACACTGAAGCTTTCTTT. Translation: CASVSTLWPRNTEAFF.

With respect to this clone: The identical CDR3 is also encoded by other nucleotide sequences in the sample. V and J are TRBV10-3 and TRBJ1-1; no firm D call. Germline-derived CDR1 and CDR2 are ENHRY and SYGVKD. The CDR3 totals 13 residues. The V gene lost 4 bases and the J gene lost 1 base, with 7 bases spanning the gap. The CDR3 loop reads CAISVGENTEAFF. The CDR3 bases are TGTGCCATCAGTGTTGGAGAGAACACTGAAGCTTTCTTT.

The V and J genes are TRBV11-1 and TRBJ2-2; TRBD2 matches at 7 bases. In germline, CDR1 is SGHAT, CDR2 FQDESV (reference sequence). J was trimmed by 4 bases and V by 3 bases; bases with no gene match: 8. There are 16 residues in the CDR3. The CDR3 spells CASSFPSGEGTGELFF. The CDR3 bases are TGTGCCAGCAGCTTTCCTAGCGGAGAGGGCACCGGGGAGCTGTTTTTT.

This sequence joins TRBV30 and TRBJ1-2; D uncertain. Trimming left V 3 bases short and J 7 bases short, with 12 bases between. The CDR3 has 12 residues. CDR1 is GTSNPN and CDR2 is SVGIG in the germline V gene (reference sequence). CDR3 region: CAWRRKGRGYTF. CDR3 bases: TGTGCCTGGAGAAGGAAAGGTCGTGGCTACACCTTC.

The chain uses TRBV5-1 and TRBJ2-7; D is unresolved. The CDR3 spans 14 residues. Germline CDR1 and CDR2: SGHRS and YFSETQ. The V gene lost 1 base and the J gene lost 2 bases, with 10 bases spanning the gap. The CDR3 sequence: CASSLSPITYEQYF. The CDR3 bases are TGCGCCAGCAGCTTGTCCCCGATTACCTACGAGCAGTACTTC.

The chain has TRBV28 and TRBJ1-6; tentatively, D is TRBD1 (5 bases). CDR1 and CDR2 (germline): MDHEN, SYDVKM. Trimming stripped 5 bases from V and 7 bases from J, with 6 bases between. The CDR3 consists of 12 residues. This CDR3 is CASSDRNSPLHF. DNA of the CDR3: TGTGCCAGCAGTGACAGAAATTCACCCCTCCACTTT. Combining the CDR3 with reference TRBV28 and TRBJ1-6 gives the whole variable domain DVKVTQSSRYLVKRTGEKVFLECVQDMDHENMFWYRQDPGLGLRLIYFSYDVKMKEKGDIPEGYSVSREKKERFSLILESASTNQTSMYLCASSDRNSPLHFGNGTRLTVT.

CDR3 sequence reads: CASSRIRYNNEQFF. CDR3 nucleotides: TGTGCCAGCAGTCGGATCCGGTATAACAATGAGCAGTTCTTC. The chain carries TRBV28 and TRBJ2-1, with D unclear. V lost 5 bases to trimming and J lost 5 bases, with 13 bases between them. CDR3 length: 14 amino acids. The germline gives CDR1 MDHEN, CDR2 SYDVKM.

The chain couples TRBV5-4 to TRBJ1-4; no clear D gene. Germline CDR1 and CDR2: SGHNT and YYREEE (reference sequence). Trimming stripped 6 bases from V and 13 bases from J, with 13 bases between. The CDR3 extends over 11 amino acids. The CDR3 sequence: CASTIRPRLFF. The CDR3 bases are TGTGCCAGCACCATCCGACCCCGACTGTTTTTT. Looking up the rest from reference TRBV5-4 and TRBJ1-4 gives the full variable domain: ETGVTQSPTHLIKTRGQQVTLRCSSQSGHNTVSWYQQALGQGPQFIFQYYREEENGRGNFPPRFSGLQFPNYSSELNVNALELDDSALYLCASTIRPRLFFGSGTQLSVL.

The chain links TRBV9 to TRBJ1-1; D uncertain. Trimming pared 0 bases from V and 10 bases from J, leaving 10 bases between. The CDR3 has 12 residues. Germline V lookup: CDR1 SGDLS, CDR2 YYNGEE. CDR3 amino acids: CASSVEGGRAFF. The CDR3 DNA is TGTGCCAGCAGCGTAGAAGGCGGCAGAGCTTTCTTT. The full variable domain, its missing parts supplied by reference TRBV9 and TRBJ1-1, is DSGVTQTPKHLITATGQRVTLRCSPRSGDLSVYWYQQSLDQGLQFLIQYYNGEERAKGNILERFSAQQFPDLHSELNLSSLELGDSALYFCASSVEGGRAFFGQGTRLTVV.

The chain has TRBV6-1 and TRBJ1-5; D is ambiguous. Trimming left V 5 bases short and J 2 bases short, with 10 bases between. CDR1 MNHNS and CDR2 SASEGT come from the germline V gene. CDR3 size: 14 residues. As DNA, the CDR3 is TGTGCCAGCAGTTTGGACGGCGGCAATCAGCCCCAGCATTTT. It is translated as CASSLDGGNQPQHF.

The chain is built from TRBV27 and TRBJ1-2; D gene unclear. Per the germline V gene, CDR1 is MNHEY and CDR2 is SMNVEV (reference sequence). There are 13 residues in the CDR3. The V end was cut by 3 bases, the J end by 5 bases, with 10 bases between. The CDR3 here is CASSLNRLYGYTF. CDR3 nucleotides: TGTGCCAGCAGTTTGAACAGACTTTATGGCTACACCTTC.

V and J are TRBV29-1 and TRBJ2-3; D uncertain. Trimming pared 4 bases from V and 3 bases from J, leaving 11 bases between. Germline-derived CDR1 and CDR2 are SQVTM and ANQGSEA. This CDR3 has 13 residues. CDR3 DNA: TGCAGCGTTGTTGTGACAAAAACAGATACGCAGTATTTT. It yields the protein CSVVVTKTDTQYF.